This T cell receptor (beta chain) originates from a study of shared T cell receptors in the human thymus. The assay was immunoSEQ multiplex PCR, and TCRdb's table has in-frame clones only and misses some. The top ten clones hold 0.015% to 0.025% of a sample with a few hundred thousand clones, 95% of them seen once. Looked up from germline, CDR1 is MGHRA and CDR2 is YSYEKL. CDR3 size: 13 residues. V was pared by 4 bases and J by 8 bases, with 12 bases between. Sequenced input: thymocytes. The source is a human donor. J is TRBJ2-4 and V is TRBV4-1; D is perhaps TRBD1 (5 bases). As DNA, the CDR3 is TGCGCCAGCAGCCTTTCGACAGAGGACATTCAGTACTTC. It translates to CASSLSTEDIQYF.